Listed here are 25 T cell receptor beta chains from one sample, sequenced in a study of shared clonotypes between healthy human individuals. CD45RO-negative, CCR7-selected cells formed the naive CD8 fraction, which excluded terminally differentiated effector memory CD45RA+ cells. Only in-frame clones appear in the TCRdb table, and some are missing; sequencing was by immunoSEQ multiplex PCR. The sample includes roughly 890,000 clones, 80% to 95% of them seen just once. The sample was naive CD8+ T cells sorted from blood. The receptors were gathered from a man in his thirties or forties in good health.

This chain links TRBV7-9 with TRBJ2-5; the match to TRBD1 covers 9 bases. The germline CDR1 and CDR2 sequences are SEHNR and FQNEAQ (reference sequence). The trim removed 5 bases at V and 2 bases at J, leaving 6 bases unmatched. The CDR3 length is 15 residues. The CDR3, as DNA: TGTGCCAGCAGCGTCTGGACAGGGGAGCAAGAGACCCAGTACTTC. This sequence encodes CASSVWTGEQETQYF.

The chain combines TRBV19 with TRBJ2-7, with D possibly matching TRBD2 (5 bases). Trimming took 4 bases from V and 2 from J, leaving 15 bases between them. The germline gives CDR1 LNHDA, CDR2 SQIVND (reference sequence). The CDR3 extends over 15 amino acids. The CDR3 DNA sequence: TGTGCCAGTAGTACTAGCCTCCAAGTGGCCTACGAGCAGTACTTC. Translated: CASSTSLQVAYEQYF.

The CDR3 region has the DNA TGTGCCAGCAGCTGGGGCGAGGATCGCAATCAGCCCCAGCATTTT. Encoded protein: CASSWGEDRNQPQHF. J is TRBJ1-5 and V is TRBV5-8; the D gene is possibly TRBD1 (5 bases). The CDR3 runs to 15 residues. The V gene's germline CDR1 is SGHTS and CDR2 YDEGEE. V was clipped by 3 bases and J by 2 bases, with 12 bases between them.

The chain combines TRBV7-8 with TRBJ2-1; 11 bases agree with TRBD2. CDR3 size: 17 residues. V lost 5 bases to trimming and J lost 3 bases; unmatched junction nucleotides: 9. Germline CDR1 is SGHVS and CDR2 is FQNEAQ. The CDR3 is CASSPGAGTSGYNEQFF. CDR3 coding DNA: TGTGCCAGCAGCCCAGGGGCCGGGACTAGCGGCTACAATGAGCAGTTCTTC.

This clone was recorded only once. The chain recombines TRBV15 with TRBJ2-3; D is possibly TRBD2 (5 bases). The V end was cut by 3 bases, the J end by 2 bases, with 6 bases between. This CDR3 is 13 amino acids long. Germline V gene sequence: CDR1 LNHNV, CDR2 YYDKDF (reference sequence). CDR3 loop: CATSRDSTDTQYF. The CDR3 DNA reads TGTGCCACCAGCAGGGACTCCACAGATACGCAGTATTTT.

This clone was recorded once. The chain combines TRBV10-2 with TRBJ1-4; D gene unclear. The CDR3 runs to 14 residues. Germline-derived CDR1 and CDR2 are WSHSY and SAAADI. Trimming took 3 bases from V and 7 from J, leaving 12 bases between them. The CDR3 spells CASSDSEESEKLFF. Here the CDR3 DNA reads TGCGCCAGCAGTGACTCAGAGGAAAGTGAAAAACTGTTTTTT.

The chain is built from TRBV19 and TRBJ2-1; 12 nucleotides agree with TRBD2. There are 19 residues in the CDR3. Trimming cost V 6 bases and J 0 bases; bases outside gene matches: 12. Germline V CDR1 and CDR2: LNHDA, SQIVND (reference sequence). CDR3 nucleotides: TGTGCCAGTAGCAGCCCTCCCGGGACTAGCGGGTACTCCTACAATGAGCAGTTCTTC. Translated: CASSSPPGTSGYSYNEQFF.

This sequence joins TRBV19 and TRBJ1-1, with a possible D match to TRBD1 (5 bases). Germline CDR1 is LNHDA and CDR2 is SQIVND (reference sequence). Between the trimmed V and J ends, which lost 4 bases and 0 bases, there was a span of 12 bases. The CDR3 covers 15 residues. DNA for the CDR3: TGTGCCAGTAGTACAACAGGAAATTTGAACACTGAAGCTTTCTTT. It specifies CASSTTGNLNTEAFF.

Only one count was recorded for this clone. Additional DNA sequences in this sample encode the identical CDR3. J is TRBJ2-7 and V is TRBV7-6; weak D call: TRBD2 (6 bases). There are 13 residues in the CDR3. Germline V lookup: CDR1 SGHVS, CDR2 FNYEAQ. V lost 0 bases and J 4 bases, leaving 7 bases between the germline ends. In DNA form, the CDR3 reads TGTGCCAGCAGCTTAGCCGGGAGTTACGAGCAGTACTTC. Protein product: CASSLAGSYEQYF.

J is TRBJ2-1 and V is TRBV7-9; D not resolved. CDR1 and CDR2 from the germline V gene are SEHNR and FQNEAQ (reference sequence). V gave up 2 bases and J gave up 4 bases, with 6 bases separating them. The CDR3 length is 13 residues. The CDR3 region is CASSLSEYNEQFF. The CDR3 nucleotides read TGTGCCAGCAGCTTATCCGAATACAATGAGCAGTTCTTC.

The chain couples TRBV19 to TRBJ2-1, with 8 bases that match TRBD2. This CDR3 comprises 16 residues. Germline CDR1 reads LNHDA; CDR2 reads SQIVND (reference sequence). With V trimmed by 4 bases and J by 0 bases, 5 bases remained unmatched. CDR3 in amino acids: CASSKTGGGSYNEQFF. The DNA of the CDR3 is TGTGCCAGTAGTAAAACGGGAGGGGGCTCCTACAATGAGCAGTTCTTC.

V usage is TRBV27 and J usage is TRBJ2-7; a weak D match, TRBD2 (6 bases). Trimming left V 7 bases short and J 3 bases short, with 16 bases between. Per the germline V gene, CDR1 is MNHEY and CDR2 is SMNVEV (reference sequence). The CDR3 sequence is 14 residues long. The CDR3 protein is CASTSAGYYYEQYF. The CDR3, as DNA: TGTGCCAGCACCTCAGCGGGCTACTACTACGAGCAGTACTTC.

Only one count was recorded for this clone. The rearrangement uses TRBV27 and TRBJ1-4; maybe TRBD1 (5 bases). Germline V CDR1 and CDR2: MNHEY, SMNVEV (reference sequence). The V and J ends lost 6 bases and 8 bases respectively, with 19 bases between them. CDR3 length equals 15 residues. In DNA form, the CDR3 reads TGTGCCAGCAGCTTCGCAGGGAGGACTTGGGAAAAACTGTTTTTT. As protein: CASSFAGRTWEKLFF.

The rearrangement joins TRBV9 to TRBJ2-7, with 9 bases fitting TRBD1. Germline CDR1 SGDLS, CDR2 YYNGEE. The V segment lost 3 bases and the J segment 1 base; nucleotides outside the gene matches: 8. This CDR3 is built from 16 residues. This CDR3 reads CASSASSGTGSYEQYF. CDR3 DNA: TGTGCCAGCAGCGCGTCCTCCGGGACAGGGTCCTACGAGCAGTACTTC.

This chain joins TRBV19 and TRBJ1-1; D gene unclear. This CDR3 has 14 residues. CDR1 and CDR2 (germline): LNHDA, SQIVND (reference sequence). V was clipped by 4 bases and J by 5 bases, with 14 bases between them. In DNA, the CDR3 is TGTGCCAGTAGTAATACAGCCCGGATAACTGAAGCTTTCTTT. Translating gives CASSNTARITEAFF.

The V gene is TRBV6-6, the J gene TRBJ2-5, with a tentative D call TRBD2 (5 bases). This CDR3 comprises 15 residues. V gave up 4 bases and J gave up 7 bases, with 19 bases separating them. Germline loops: CDR1 MNHNY, CDR2 SVGAGI (reference sequence). CDR3 coding DNA: TGTGCCAGCAGTTCTGGCCGGGATGGGAAGAGGACCCAGTACTTC. This codes for CASSSGRDGKRTQYF.

The rearrangement uses TRBV27 and TRBJ2-7, with 10 bases aligning to TRBD2. Per the germline V gene, CDR1 is MNHEY and CDR2 is SMNVEV (reference sequence). V lost 2 bases and J lost 4; bases outside the gene matches: 8. There are 16 residues in the CDR3. The CDR3 DNA reads TGTGCCAGCAGTTTACCCAGGAGGACTAGCGGATACGAGCAGTACTTC. Translated, it gives CASSLPRRTSGYEQYF.

The V call is TRBV2, the J call TRBJ2-3, with a weak D call TRBD1 (5 bases). Germline-derived CDR1 and CDR2 are SNHLY and FYNNEI. Trimming stripped 3 bases from V and 5 bases from J, with 12 bases between. The CDR3 covers 14 residues. CDR3 in DNA: TGTGCCAGCAGTGACGGGCAGGGCGAAGATACGCAGTATTTT. This gives the protein CASSDGQGEDTQYF. The full variable domain, rest sourced from reference TRBV2 and TRBJ2-3, is EPEVTQTPSHQVTQMGQEVILRCVPISNHLYFYWYRQILGQKVEFLVSFYNNEISEKSEIFDDQFSVERPDGSNFTLKIRSTKLEDSAMYFCASSDGQGEDTQYFGPGTRLTVL.

The chain uses TRBV5-5 and TRBJ2-7, with 7 bases identical to TRBD1. The CDR3 has 16 residues. Germline lookup yields CDR1 SGHKS and CDR2 YYEKEE (reference sequence). V gave up 5 bases and J gave up 5 bases; unmatched junction bases: 16. For the CDR3, the DNA is TGTGCCAGCAGGTTCGTCCGGGACAGTCCTACCCACGAGCAGTACTTC. Protein sequence: CASRFVRDSPTHEQYF.

The J gene is TRBJ2-1, the V gene TRBV10-3, with D maybe TRBD2 (6 bases). Trimming left V 6 bases short and J 8 bases short, with 14 bases between. The CDR3 consists of 13 residues. The germline CDR1 and CDR2 sequences are ENHRY and SYGVKD. CDR3 in DNA: TGTGCCATCAGCCCGGGAGCTATCTATGAGCAGTTCTTC. Translated, it gives CAISPGAIYEQFF.

The V and J genes are TRBV28 and TRBJ1-5; a weak D match, TRBD1 (5 bases). V lost 6 bases and J lost 5, with 20 bases in between. This CDR3 is built from 16 residues. Germline V gene sequence: CDR1 MDHEN, CDR2 SYDVKM. This CDR3 is CASRHRGGFGDQPQHF. The DNA of the CDR3 is TGTGCCAGCAGGCACCGGGGGGGGTTTGGCGATCAGCCCCAGCATTTT.

V and J are TRBV2 and TRBJ2-1; D remains unclear. This CDR3 is built from 13 residues. CDR1 and CDR2 (germline): SNHLY, FYNNEI. V was shortened by 10 bases and J by 4 bases, with 14 bases between the two germline ends. Here the CDR3 reads CATLGGRYNEQFF. CDR3 DNA: TGTGCCACCTTAGGCGGCAGATACAATGAGCAGTTCTTC.

This clone occurred a few times. The V call is TRBV7-8, the J call TRBJ2-1, with TRBD2 matching over 10 bases. The V gene's germline CDR1 is SGHVS and CDR2 FQNEAQ. Trimming removed 6 bases from V and 5 bases from J; junction bases left unmatched: 4. CDR3 length: 14 amino acids. The CDR3 DNA is TGTGCCAGCAGTAAGGGGACTAGCGACAATGAGCAGTTCTTC. Protein product: CASSKGTSDNEQFF. The full variable domain, rest sourced from reference TRBV7-8 and TRBJ2-1, is GAGVSQSPRYKVAKRGQDVALRCDPISGHVSLFWYQQALGQGPEFLTYFQNEAQLDKSGLPSDRFFAERPEGSVSTLKIQRTQQEDSAVYLCASSKGTSDNEQFFGPGTRLTVL.

The chain uses TRBV27 and TRBJ2-1; D is uncertain. Trimming stripped 0 bases from V and 0 bases from J, with 6 bases between. CDR3 size: 15 residues. Germline-derived CDR1 and CDR2 are MNHEY and SMNVEV (reference sequence). This CDR3 reads CASSLSPSSYNEQFF. CDR3 sequence (DNA): TGTGCCAGCAGTTTATCACCCTCCTCCTACAATGAGCAGTTCTTC.

This CDR3 is CASSPQGYSYEQYF. The CDR3 region has the DNA TGTGCCAGCAGCCCACAGGGATACTCCTACGAGCAGTACTTC. The chain carries TRBV7-8 and TRBJ2-7, with a weak D call TRBD1 (6 bases). The CDR3 runs 14 residues. V lost 5 bases and J 0 bases, leaving 11 bases between the germline ends. Looked up from germline, CDR1 is SGHVS and CDR2 is FQNEAQ.